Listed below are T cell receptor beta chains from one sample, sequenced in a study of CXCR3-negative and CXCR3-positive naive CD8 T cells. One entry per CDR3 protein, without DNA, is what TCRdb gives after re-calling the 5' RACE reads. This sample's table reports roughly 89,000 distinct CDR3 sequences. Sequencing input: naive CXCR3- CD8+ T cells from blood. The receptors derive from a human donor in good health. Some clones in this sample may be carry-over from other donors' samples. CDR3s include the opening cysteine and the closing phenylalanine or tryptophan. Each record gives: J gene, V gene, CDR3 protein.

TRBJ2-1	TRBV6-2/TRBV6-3	CASSYPYSGRAEQFF
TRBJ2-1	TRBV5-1	CASSLLGLAVNEQFF
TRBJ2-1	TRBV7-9	CASSLAEGLQDEQFF
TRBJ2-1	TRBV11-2	CASSLGTGAVLYNEQFF
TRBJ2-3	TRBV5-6	CASRFQGAPDTQYF
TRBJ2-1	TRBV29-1	CSVEVAGGVDEQFF
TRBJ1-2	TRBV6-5	CASSYSNTGFGGYTF
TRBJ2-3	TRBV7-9	CASSSISGGARDTQYF
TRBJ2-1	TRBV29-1	CSVDLRTEQFF
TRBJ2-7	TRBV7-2	CASSSYLGLDYERYF
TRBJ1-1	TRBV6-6	CATGHLNTEAFF
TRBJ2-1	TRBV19	CASSTGNEQFF
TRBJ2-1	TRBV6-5	CASKTSDRDPGNEQFF
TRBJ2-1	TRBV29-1	CSVEVVGTREVGFHNEQFF
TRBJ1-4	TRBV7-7	CASSQGFTTNEKLFF
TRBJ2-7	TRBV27	CASSFDGYEQYF
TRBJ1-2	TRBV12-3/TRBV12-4	CASSPNPSGGAYGYTF
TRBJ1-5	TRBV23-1	CASSQRAGRVDSNQPQHF
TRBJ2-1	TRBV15	CATSRLQGHEQFF
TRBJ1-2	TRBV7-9	CASSTLAPQYRENYGYTF
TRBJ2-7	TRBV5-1	CASSTSGDRVTYEQYF
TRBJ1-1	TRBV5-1	CASSLDIKNTEAFF
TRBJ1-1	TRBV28	CASSYQRGHTEAFF
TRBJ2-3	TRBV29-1	CSVDLTARTDTQYF
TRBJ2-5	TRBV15	CATSRDESTGQETQYF
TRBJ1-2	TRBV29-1	CSVEKGMNSGYGYTF
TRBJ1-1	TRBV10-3	CAISPGEMGNTEAFF
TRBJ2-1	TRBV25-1	CASSEEFNDVFYNEQFF